These 20 T cell receptor beta chains were sequenced from one sample in a study of metastatic and nonmetastatic thyroid tumors. TCRdb called clones again from the PCR reads with MiXCR. The sample records under 9,500 clones, roughly 24% being singletons. All patients were treatment-naive before thyroid surgery. Sequencing input: tumor tissue. All receptors derive from a female donor with papillary thyroid cancer or a benign thyroid nodule (not recorded which). Some clones in this sample may be carry-over from other donors' samples.

In its sample, this clone ranks as large. This chain uses TRBV2 with TRBJ1-1, with D uncertain. Germline CDR1 is SNHLY and CDR2 is FYNNEI. The CDR3 has 13 amino acids. V was trimmed by 3 bases and J by 1 base, leaving 6 bases between them. The CDR3 is CASSEGRNTEAFF. The CDR3, as DNA: TGTGCCAGCAGTGAGGGCAGGAACACTGAAGCTTTCTTT.

The gene calls are TRBV30 and TRBJ1-2; D perhaps matches TRBD1 (6 bases). Germline values: CDR1 GTSNPN, CDR2 SVGIG (reference sequence). CDR3 length: 14 amino acids. The germline V and J ends were trimmed by 2 bases and 5 bases, with 15 bases remaining between them. The CDR3 region is CAWSLLGTSYGYTF. The CDR3, as DNA: TGTGCCTGGAGTCTCCTAGGGACATCGTATGGCTACACCTTC. The full variable domain, completed using reference TRBV30 and TRBJ1-2, is SQTIHQWPATLVQPVGSPLSLECTVEGTSNPNLYWYRQAAGRGLQLLFYSVGIGQISSEVPQNLSASRPQDRQFILSSKKLLLSDSGFYLCAWSLLGTSYGYTFGSGTRLTVV.

This clone was seen at least ten times. The V call is TRBV4-2, the J call TRBJ2-6; TRBD2 matches at 9 bases. The germline CDR1 and CDR2 sequences are LGHNA and YNFKEQ. V was clipped by 8 bases and J by 0 bases; unmatched bases: 11. The CDR3 extends over 18 amino acids. In DNA form, the CDR3 reads TGTGCCAGCCGAACCTCTAGCGGGGATAGCTCTGGGGCCAACGTCCTGACTTTC. This sequence encodes CASRTSSGDSSGANVLTF.

This clone is medium-sized in the sample. The genes are TRBV7-2 and TRBJ2-1; 8 positions match TRBD1. After removal of 3 bases from V and 2 bases from J, the junction contained 9 bases not matched to a gene. CDR1 and CDR2 (germline): SGHTA, FQGNSA. This CDR3 has 17 amino acids. The CDR3 spells CASSFDQGAVPYNEQFF. The CDR3 nucleotides are TGTGCCAGCAGCTTCGACCAGGGGGCAGTCCCCTACAATGAGCAGTTCTTC.

This clone was seen more than once but under ten times. The chain has TRBV6-1 and TRBJ2-2; D call uncertain. V was trimmed by 7 bases and J by 4 bases, leaving 13 bases between them. This CDR3 spans 14 amino acids. From germline, CDR1 is MNHNS and CDR2 SASEGT. The CDR3 DNA reads TGTGCCAGCAACATAGGCAGAACCACCGGGGAGCTGTTTTTT. Its protein product is CASNIGRTTGELFF.

This rearrangement joins TRBV14 to TRBJ2-1; 10 bases are a match to TRBD2. Germline trimming cut 1 base from V and 6 bases from J; bases unmatched to any gene: 6. In germline, CDR1 is SGHDN, CDR2 FVKESK. This CDR3 contains 16 residues. The CDR3 DNA is TGTGCCAGCAGCCAAGGGGATGGGACTAGCGTCAATGAGCAGTTCTTC. Translated: CASSQGDGTSVNEQFF.

This clone has ten or more counts. The CDR3, as DNA: TGTGCCAGCAGTTTAAGGGACAGAAACATTCAGTACTTC. It encodes CASSLRDRNIQYF. The gene calls are TRBV28 and TRBJ2-4; 7 nucleotides match TRBD1. Germline V CDR1 and CDR2: MDHEN, SYDVKM. After removal of 2 bases from V and 6 bases from J, the junction contained 1 base not matched to a gene. The CDR3 consists of 13 residues.

The chain links TRBV27 to TRBJ1-2, with no clear D. The CDR3 has 13 residues. V shed 3 bases and J shed 2 bases, with 7 bases lying between them. CDR1 and CDR2 (germline): MNHEY, SMNVEV (reference sequence). The CDR3 loop is CASSFGPNYGYTF. DNA for the CDR3: TGTGCCAGCAGTTTTGGGCCGAACTATGGCTACACCTTC.

This clone is labeled medium-sized. The V and J genes are TRBV11-1 and TRBJ2-7; D is perhaps TRBD1 or TRBD2 (5 bases each). The germline gives CDR1 SGHAT, CDR2 FQDESV (reference sequence). Trimming took off 4 bases at V and 8 bases at J, with 21 bases between the two ends. This CDR3 spans 15 amino acids. The CDR3 is CASSSYQGAFAQQYF. CDR3 in DNA: TGTGCCAGCAGCTCGTACCAGGGAGCCTTCGCTCAGCAGTACTTC.

Within the sample, this clone is medium-sized. V is TRBV12-3 or TRBV12-4 and J is TRBJ1-4, with 7 bases identical to TRBD1. The CDR3 spans 16 residues. V dropped 9 bases and J dropped 4; count of bases not matched to a gene: 14. The chain's CDR3 is CASRELGTAHNEKLFF. DNA of the CDR3: TGTGCCAGTAGGGAACTTGGGACAGCCCATAATGAAAAACTGTTTTTT.

This clone ranks as medium-sized (0.01 to 0.1%). This rearrangement joins TRBV4-1 to TRBJ1-2; no firm D call. Germline values: CDR1 MGHRA, CDR2 YSYEKL. This CDR3 has 14 amino acids. Trimming shortened V by 0 bases and J by 8 bases, and 13 bases separated the two germline ends. CDR3 protein: CASSQEREGIGYTF. The CDR3 DNA reads TGCGCCAGCAGCCAAGAGAGGGAAGGGATCGGCTACACCTTC.

The genes are TRBV20-1 and TRBJ2-1; perhaps TRBD1 as D (7 bases). Germline V gene lookup returns CDR1 DFQATT and CDR2 SNEGSKA (reference sequence). The CDR3 length is 17 residues. The V and J ends lost 3 bases and 3 bases respectively, with 21 bases between them. Written as DNA, the CDR3 is TGCAGTGCTAGCGGGACAGTATTAGGCGGGGACTACAATGAGCAGTTCTTC. It is translated as CSASGTVLGGDYNEQFF.

This clone is judged medium-sized. The V gene is TRBV28, the J gene TRBJ1-2; tentative D call: TRBD1 (6 bases). CDR1 is MDHEN, CDR2 SYDVKM, per germline. V was pared by 6 bases and J by 0 bases, with 17 bases between. CDR3 length equals 16 residues. The DNA for the CDR3 is TGTGCCAGCAGCCTTAACCCTGGACAGCCTAACTATGGCTACACCTTC. Translation: CASSLNPGQPNYGYTF.

This clone was counted many times. The rearrangement joins TRBV7-2 to TRBJ2-2; no definite D call. Trimming pared 3 bases from V and 1 base from J, leaving 3 bases between. Germline CDR1 and CDR2: SGHTA and FQGNSA. The length of the CDR3 is 13 residues. The CDR3 DNA sequence: TGTGCCAGCAGCTTCGGGAACACCGGGGAGCTGTTTTTT. Its translation: CASSFGNTGELFF.

The DNA for the CDR3 is TGTGCCAGCAGTATGGGGACAGGGAGGAATTCACCCCTCCACTTT. This gives the protein CASSMGTGRNSPLHF. The chain links TRBV6-1 to TRBJ1-6; 9 nucleotides agree with TRBD1. The length of the CDR3 is 15 residues. Germline-derived CDR1 and CDR2 are MNHNS and SASEGT. V lost 5 bases and J lost 7; bases outside the gene matches: 6.

As to this clone: Other DNA sequences of this sample code for an identical CDR3. This sequence joins TRBV19 and TRBJ2-3; TRBD2 aligns across 11 bases. Looked up from germline, CDR1 is LNHDA and CDR2 is SQIVND (reference sequence). This CDR3 has 17 residues. The J segment lost 6 bases and the V segment lost 9 bases, leaving 17 bases of the junction unmatched. The DNA of the CDR3 is TGTGCCAGCACCCACTCCGGGACTAGCGGTAGCCGGGATACGCAGTATTTT. Translated: CASTHSGTSGSRDTQYF.

This clone was seen a single time. The chain uses TRBV7-2 and TRBJ1-2; no reliable D call. The CDR3 has 14 amino acids. Trimming shortened V by 1 base and J by 8 bases, and 14 bases separated the two germline ends. The germline V gene encodes CDR1 SGHTA and CDR2 FQGNSA. The CDR3 nucleotides read TGTGCCAGCAGCTTAGTCCTCACCCCCGGAGGCTACACCTTC. Translating gives CASSLVLTPGGYTF.

DNA of the CDR3: TGCAGTGCTGCTCCTAGCGGGAGGGCCGGGGAGCTGTTTTTT. As protein: CSAAPSGRAGELFF. The rearrangement links TRBV20-1 to TRBJ2-2; TRBD2 aligns across 12 bases. J was trimmed by 6 bases and V by 5 bases; bases with no gene match: 4. Germline-derived CDR1 and CDR2 are DFQATT and SNEGSKA (reference sequence). This CDR3 comprises 14 residues.

The chain employs TRBV5-1 and TRBJ1-2, with 8 nucleotides matching TRBD1. CDR1 is SGHRS, CDR2 YFSETQ, per germline. The CDR3 consists of 16 residues. V dropped 4 bases and J dropped 7; count of bases not matched to a gene: 15. The CDR3 loop is CASSQVQGGTGGGYTF. The CDR3 bases are TGCGCCAGCAGCCAAGTTCAGGGAGGGACAGGCGGTGGCTACACCTTC.

This clone was seen a handful of times. The chain employs TRBV28 and TRBJ2-3, with 10 bases lining up with TRBD1. Germline trimming cut 6 bases from V and 6 bases from J; bases unmatched to any gene: 9. The CDR3 has 15 amino acids. Germline-derived CDR1 and CDR2 are MDHEN and SYDVKM. CDR3 DNA: TGTGCCAGCAGCTCGGGGACAGGGGAGATCGATACGCAGTATTTT. Its translation: CASSSGTGEIDTQYF.